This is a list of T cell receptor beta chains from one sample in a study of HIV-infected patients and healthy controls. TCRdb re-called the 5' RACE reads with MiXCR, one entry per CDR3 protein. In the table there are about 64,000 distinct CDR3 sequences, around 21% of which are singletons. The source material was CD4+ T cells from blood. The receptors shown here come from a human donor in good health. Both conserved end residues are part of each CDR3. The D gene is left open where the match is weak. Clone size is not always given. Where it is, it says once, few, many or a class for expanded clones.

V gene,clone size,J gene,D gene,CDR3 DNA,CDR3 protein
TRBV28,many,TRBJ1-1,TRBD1,TGTGCCAGCAGTCCTTCCGGGACAGGGCTGATCTTT,CASSPSGTGLIF
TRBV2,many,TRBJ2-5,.,TGTGCCAGCCGCGCAAGCCAAGAGACCCAGTACTTC,CASRASQETQYF
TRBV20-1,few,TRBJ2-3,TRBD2,TGCAGTGCTAGAATTACAGCGGGACTCACAGATACGCAGTATTTT,CSARITAGLTDTQYF
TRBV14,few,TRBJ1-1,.,TGTGCCAGCAGCTTCCAATCACGAGGTAACACTGAAGCTTTCTTT,CASSFQSRGNTEAFF
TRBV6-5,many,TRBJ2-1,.,TGTGCCAGCAGTTACAGGCCTAGCGTTAAGGGGGAGCAGTTCTTC,CASSYRPSVKGEQFF
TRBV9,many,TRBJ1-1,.,TGTGCCAGCAGCCCCCCCGGGACACAGAACACTGAAGCTTTCTTT,CASSPPGTQNTEAFF
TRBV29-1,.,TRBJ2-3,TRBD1,TGCAGCGTTGACCGGACAGGGGCCCTCGGAGATACGCAGTATTTT,CSVDRTGALGDTQYF
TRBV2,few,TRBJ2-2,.,TGTGCCAGCAGTGAAAAAGGGGAGCTGTTTTTT,CASSEKGELFF
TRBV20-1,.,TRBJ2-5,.,TGCAGTGCTAGAGAAGTAGGCGAGGAGACCCAGTACTTC,CSAREVGEETQYF
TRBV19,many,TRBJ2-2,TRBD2,TGTGCCAGTACCTCGATTAGACTAGCGGGCACCGGGGAGCTGTTTTTT,CASTSIRLAGTGELFF
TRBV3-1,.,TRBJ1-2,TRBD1,TGTGCCAGCAGCCGGGACAGGGGTTTTGGCTACACCTTC,CASSRDRGFGYTF
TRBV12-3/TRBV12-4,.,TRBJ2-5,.,TGTGCCAGCAGTTTTGCCCTCCAAGAGACCCAGTACTTC,CASSFALQETQYF
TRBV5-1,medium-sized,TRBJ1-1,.,TGCGCCAGCAGCTTGGGGACCGTGAACACTGAAGCTTTCTTT,CASSLGTVNTEAFF
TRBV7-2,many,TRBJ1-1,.,TGTGCCAGCAGAGCGGATCCTGAAGCTTTCTTT,CASRADPEAFF
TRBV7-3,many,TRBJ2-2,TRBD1,TGTGCCAGCAGCCCGGGGGCCGGGACAGGAAACACCGGGGAGCTGTTTTTT,CASSPGAGTGNTGELFF
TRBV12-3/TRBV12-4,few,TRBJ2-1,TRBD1,TGTGCCAGCAGTCCGGGACAGGGCACCTACAATGAGCAGTTCTTC,CASSPGQGTYNEQFF
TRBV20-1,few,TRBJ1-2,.,TGCAGTGCTAGAGTGCAGGCTGGCTACACCTTC,CSARVQAGYTF
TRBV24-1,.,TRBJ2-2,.,TGTGCCACCAGTGATTTGCCGGGAGAGAGGACTAACACCGGGGAGCTGTTTTTT,CATSDLPGERTNTGELFF
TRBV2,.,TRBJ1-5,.,TGTGCCAGCAACATGGACCCAAGCAATCAGCCCCAGCATTTT,CASNMDPSNQPQHF
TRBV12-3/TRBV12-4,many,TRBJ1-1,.,TGTGCCAGCAGTTTTTCGGTTACTGAAGCTTTCTTT,CASSFSVTEAFF
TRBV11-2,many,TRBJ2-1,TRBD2,TGTGCCAGCGGTCGAGCGGGGAGCTCCTACAATGAGCAGTTCTTC,CASGRAGSSYNEQFF
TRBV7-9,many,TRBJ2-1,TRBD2,TGTGCCAGCAGCTCCGTAGCGGGGGGGCACAATGAGCAGTTCTTC,CASSSVAGGHNEQFF
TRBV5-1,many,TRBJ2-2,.,TGCGCCAGCAGCGCCCGAGATTCGAACACCGGGGAGCTGTTTTTT,CASSARDSNTGELFF
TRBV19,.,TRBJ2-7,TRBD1,TGTGCCAGTAGCCACCGGGACAGGGGGTTCGAGCAGTACTTC,CASSHRDRGFEQYF
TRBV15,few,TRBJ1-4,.,TGTGCCACCAGCAGAGCAGGACAGTCTAATGAAAAACTGTTTTTT,CATSRAGQSNEKLFF
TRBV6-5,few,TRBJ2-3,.,TGTGCCAGCGCTAGCGTATTTTCTAGCACAGATACGCAGTATTTT,CASASVFSSTDTQYF
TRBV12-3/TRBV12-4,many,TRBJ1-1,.,TGTGCCAGCAGTTTTCCGGGGAACACTGAAGCTTTCTTT,CASSFPGNTEAFF
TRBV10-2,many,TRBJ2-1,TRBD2,TGCGCCAGCAGCACAATAGCGGGGATGAACAATGAGCAGTTCTTC,CASSTIAGMNNEQFF
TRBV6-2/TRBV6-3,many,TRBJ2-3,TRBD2,TGTGCCAGCAGCTACCTTACGGAAAGACTAGCGGCCTATACGCAGTATTTT,CASSYLTERLAAYTQYF
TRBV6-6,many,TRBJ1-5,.,TGTGCCAGCGCGCGGATAGATGGGCCCCAGCATTTT,CASARIDGPQHF
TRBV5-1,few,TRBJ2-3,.,TGCGCCAGCAGCTTCCAGGGGAGCACAGATACGCAGTATTTT,CASSFQGSTDTQYF
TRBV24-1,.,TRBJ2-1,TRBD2,TGTGCCACCAGTGATCCGACTAGCGGGAGGGCCGATGAGCAGTTCTTC,CATSDPTSGRADEQFF
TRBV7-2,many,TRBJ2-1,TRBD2,TGTGCCAGCAGCATGACTAGCGGGAGGACCTACAATGAGCAGTTCTTC,CASSMTSGRTYNEQFF
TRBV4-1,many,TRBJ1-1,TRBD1,TGCGCCAGCAGCCAGGGACAGGGGGTGAACACTGAAGCTTTCTTT,CASSQGQGVNTEAFF
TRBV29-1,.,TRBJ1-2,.,TGCAGCGCCGCCCAGAGCAATGGCTACACCTTC,CSAAQSNGYTF